This TCR beta chain appears in the sequencing data of a study of chemoradiotherapy in HPV16-positive cancers. For the study at large: A couple of HPV16-positive patients' cells yielded candidate HPV-specific clones and common motifs.

Repertoires were sampled repeatedly during chemoradiotherapy. The trim removed 3 bases at V and 3 bases at J, leaving 10 bases unmatched. The CDR3 is made up of 19 amino acids. The germline V gene has CDR1 MNHNS and CDR2 SASEGT. Data came from immunoSEQ multiplex PCR; TCRdb stores just in-frame clones and leaves some out. The repertoire holds more than 12,000 clones, more than 75% seen once, with 2.7% in the top ten. The rearrangement joins TRBV6-1 to TRBJ2-3; the match to TRBD2 covers 15 bases. The specimen comprised blood, sampled from a patient who underwent chemoradiotherapy. The sequence was collected from a human donor with HPV-associated anogenital cancer. The CDR3 region has the DNA TGTGCCAGCAGTGATACCGACCTGGGACTAGCGGGGGGAACAGATACGCAGTATTTT. It translates to CASSDTDLGLAGGTDTQYF.